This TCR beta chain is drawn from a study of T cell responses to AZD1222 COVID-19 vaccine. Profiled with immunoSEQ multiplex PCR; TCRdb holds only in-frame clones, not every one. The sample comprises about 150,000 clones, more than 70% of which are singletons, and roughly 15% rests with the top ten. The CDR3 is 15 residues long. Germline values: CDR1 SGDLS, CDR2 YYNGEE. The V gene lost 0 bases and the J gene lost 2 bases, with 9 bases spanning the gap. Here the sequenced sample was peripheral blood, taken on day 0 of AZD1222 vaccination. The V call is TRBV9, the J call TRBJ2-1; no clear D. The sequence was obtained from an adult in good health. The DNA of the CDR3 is TGTGCCAGCAGCGTAGACACCCCAGCCTACAATGAGCAGTTCTTC. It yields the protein CASSVDTPAYNEQFF.